These 19 T cell receptor beta chains share one sample of origin, sequenced in a study of CD8+ T cells in alopecia areata. The treatment was: oral pan-JAK inhibitor, 5-10 mg twice daily. cDNA reverse transcribed from extracted RNA served as the sequencing template. The method was immunoSEQ multiplex PCR; TCRdb's version includes in-frame clones alone and lacks a portion of them. Here the sample spans 150,000 to 200,000 clones, less than 80% being singletons. Source: CD4+ T cells sorted from blood, taken at week 24, from a patient treated with tofacitinib. The receptors were gathered from a human donor with alopecia areata.

The sample holds a few counts of this clone. V and J are TRBV30 and TRBJ2-1; 7 bases are shared with TRBD1. Germline CDR1 and CDR2: GTSNPN and SVGIG (reference sequence). The CDR3 extends over 13 amino acids. Germline trimming cut 4 bases from V and 8 bases from J; bases unmatched to any gene: 8. The CDR3 DNA reads as TGTGCCTGGAAACGACAGGGTAGAGATGAGCAGTTCTTC. This sequence encodes CAWKRQGRDEQFF.

The chain joins TRBV7-2 to TRBJ2-7; D might be TRBD1 (6 bases). The CDR3 has 13 residues. The germline V and J ends were trimmed by 5 bases and 5 bases, with 13 bases remaining between them. Per the germline V gene, CDR1 is SGHTA and CDR2 is FQGNSA. The CDR3 is CASSHFRQDEQYF. The CDR3 DNA follows: TGTGCCAGCAGCCATTTCCGACAGGACGAGCAGTACTTC.

The V call is TRBV6-1, the J call TRBJ2-5; weak D call: TRBD1 (6 bases). Germline V gene data show CDR1 as MNHNS and CDR2 as SASEGT. CDR3 length: 13 residues. Trimming took 5 bases from V and 4 from J, leaving 11 bases between them. The CDR3 bases are TGTGCCAGCAGTTCAGGGGTGACAGAGACCCAGTACTTC. Translated: CASSSGVTETQYF.

The chain combines TRBV7-2 with TRBJ1-1; 8 nucleotides align to TRBD1. V trimming: 6 bases; J trimming: 1 base; junction bases outside the gene matches: 4. The germline V gene has CDR1 SGHTA and CDR2 FQGNSA. The CDR3 length is 14 residues. The CDR3 DNA is TGTGCCAGCAGTCTAGGGACAGGGAACACTGAAGCTTTCTTT. Residues: CASSLGTGNTEAFF.

This clone occurred a few times. The chain carries TRBV27 and TRBJ1-6; TRBD1 matches at 7 bases. V dropped 6 bases and J dropped 7; count of bases not matched to a gene: 3. The CDR3 runs 13 residues. From germline, CDR1 is MNHEY and CDR2 SMNVEV (reference sequence). The CDR3 protein is CASRPTGNSPLHF. The CDR3 DNA reads as TGTGCCAGCAGACCGACAGGGAATTCACCCCTCCACTTT.

V usage is TRBV7-8 and J usage is TRBJ2-7; either TRBD1 or TRBD2 may fit D (5 bases each). CDR1 and CDR2 (germline): SGHVS, FQNEAQ. The CDR3 runs to 15 residues. Trimming cost V 5 bases and J 6 bases, with 20 bases left between them. CDR3: CASSLREGARIEQYF. The DNA of the CDR3 is TGTGCCAGCAGCCTCCGGGAAGGGGCGAGAATCGAGCAGTACTTC.

The chain employs TRBV5-1 and TRBJ2-7, with a weak D call TRBD2 (6 bases). The CDR3 is 14 residues long. Germline assignment: CDR1 SGHRS and CDR2 YFSETQ. V was pared by 4 bases and J by 0 bases, with 11 bases between. CDR3 amino acids: CASSTTGGSYEQYF. Written as DNA, the CDR3 is TGCGCCAGCAGCACCACCGGGGGCTCCTACGAGCAGTACTTC. The full variable domain, with the rest looked up from reference TRBV5-1 and TRBJ2-7, is KAGVTQTPRYLIKTRGQQVTLSCSPISGHRSVSWYQQTPGQGLQFLFEYFSETQRNKGNFPGRFSGRQFSNSRSEMNVSTLELGDSALYLCASSTTGGSYEQYFGPGTRLTVT.

This chain links TRBV29-1 with TRBJ2-7; weak D call: TRBD1 (6 bases). The CDR3 is 14 amino acids. With 7 bases removed from V and 3 bases from J, the gap between germline ends came to 19 bases. Germline V gene lookup returns CDR1 SQVTM and CDR2 ANQGSEA. The CDR3 region is CSAEQGPPLYEQYF. Here the CDR3 DNA reads TGCAGCGCAGAACAGGGCCCCCCCCTCTACGAGCAGTACTTC.

A few counts support this clone. The V and J genes are TRBV15 and TRBJ2-1, with D unresolved. The CDR3 extends over 19 amino acids. Trimming pared 0 bases from V and 0 bases from J, leaving 18 bases between. Germline-derived CDR1 and CDR2 are LNHNV and YYDKDF (reference sequence). In DNA form, the CDR3 reads TGTGCCACCAGCAGAGATCGGTCCTATGCGAACCCCTCCTACAATGAGCAGTTCTTC. Amino acids: CATSRDRSYANPSYNEQFF.

As concerns this clone: At the DNA level, this CDR3 is encoded by other sequences in the same sample as well. The CDR3 protein is CSGRQVNTEAFF. DNA for the CDR3: TGCAGCGGCCGACAGGTAAACACTGAAGCTTTCTTT. The rearrangement uses TRBV29-1 and TRBJ1-1, with D maybe TRBD1 (6 bases). CDR1 is SQVTM and CDR2 is ANQGSEA in the germline V gene. CDR3 length: 12 amino acids. The V gene lost 7 bases and the J gene lost 2 bases, with 11 bases spanning the gap. The variable domain in full, with the rest retrieved from reference TRBV29-1 and TRBJ1-1, is SAVISQKPSRDICQRGTSLTIQCQVDSQVTMMFWYRQQPGQSLTLIATANQGSEATYESGFVIDKFPISRPNLTFSTLTVSNMSPEDSSIYLCSGRQVNTEAFFGQGTRLTVV.

The gene calls are TRBV29-1 and TRBJ1-4, with a weak D call TRBD1 (5 bases). CDR3 size: 14 residues. V lost 0 bases and J lost 8, with 13 bases in between. Germline CDR1 and CDR2: SQVTM and ANQGSEA. CDR3 sequence: CSVEDRGVREKLFF. The CDR3 bases are TGCAGCGTTGAAGATCGAGGGGTTCGAGAAAAACTGTTTTTT.

This clone was seen a few times. The chain joins TRBV6-5 to TRBJ1-1; D is unresolved. CDR3 length equals 12 residues. The germline V gene encodes CDR1 MNHEY and CDR2 SVGAGI. Trimming stripped 5 bases from V and 8 bases from J, with 12 bases between. The CDR3 protein is CASSLSGGEAFF. DNA of the CDR3: TGTGCCAGCAGTCTTAGTGGAGGGGAAGCTTTCTTT.

This clone was seen just once. The chain carries TRBV6-1 and TRBJ2-7, with 8 bases aligning to TRBD1. Looked up from germline, CDR1 is MNHNS and CDR2 is SASEGT. With 6 bases clipped from V and 5 bases from J, the junction kept 6 bases outside the gene matches. This CDR3 region has 13 residues. The CDR3 coding sequence is TGTGCCAGCAGAGTCAGGGGGCCGGACGAGCAGTACTTC. The encoded protein is CASRVRGPDEQYF.

V is TRBV4-1 and J is TRBJ2-3; D remains ambiguous. V was clipped by 2 bases and J by 6 bases, with 6 bases between them. Looked up from germline, CDR1 is MGHRA and CDR2 is YSYEKL. The CDR3 runs to 12 residues. CDR3 nucleotides: TGCGCCAGCAGCCAAATTTTCGATACGCAGTATTTT. It translates to CASSQIFDTQYF.

The chain has TRBV30 and TRBJ2-7; D may be TRBD1 (6 bases). Germline V gene sequence: CDR1 GTSNPN, CDR2 SVGIG (reference sequence). CDR3 size: 15 residues. V dropped 0 bases and J dropped 5 bases, with 17 bases sitting between them. CDR3 residues: CAWSVLSRGDHEQYF. The CDR3, as DNA: TGTGCCTGGAGTGTACTATCCAGGGGAGACCACGAGCAGTACTTC.

The chain recombines TRBV5-1 with TRBJ2-2, with D unclear. V lost 7 bases to trimming and J lost 2 bases, with 9 bases between them. Germline V gene sequence: CDR1 SGHRS, CDR2 YFSETQ. The CDR3 has 13 amino acids. CDR3 DNA sequence: TGCGCCAGCCGGGCCGATAACACCGGGGAGCTGTTTTTT. This gives the protein CASRADNTGELFF.

The chain employs TRBV2 and TRBJ1-1; 9 nucleotides align to TRBD1. The germline V gene encodes CDR1 SNHLY and CDR2 FYNNEI. V trimming: 7 bases; J trimming: 2 bases; junction bases outside the gene matches: 11. The CDR3 spans 16 residues. The CDR3 region is CASTPPNRGRNTEAFF. The CDR3 nucleotides are TGTGCCAGCACCCCACCTAACAGGGGGCGTAACACTGAAGCTTTCTTT.

This clone has more than one count but fewer than ten. The V call is TRBV29-1, the J call TRBJ2-7; TRBD1 aligns across 9 bases. The CDR3 spans 13 residues. The germline V gene encodes CDR1 SQVTM and CDR2 ANQGSEA. V gave up 6 bases and J gave up 3 bases; unmatched junction bases: 6. CDR3 residues: CSVGQGQYYEQYF. CDR3 DNA sequence: TGCAGCGTGGGACAGGGACAATACTACGAGCAGTACTTC.

The rearrangement links TRBV18 to TRBJ2-3, with 8 bases aligning to TRBD1. This CDR3 comprises 13 residues. The germline CDR1 and CDR2 sequences are KGHSH and LQKENI. V lost 4 bases to trimming and J lost 6 bases; unmatched junction nucleotides: 3. The CDR3 spells CASSQGTGDTQYF. The CDR3 bases are TGTGCCAGCTCACAGGGGACAGGTGATACGCAGTATTTT.